The present T cell receptor beta chain was sequenced within a study of shared clonotypes between healthy human individuals. Findings and limits, study-wide: Genetic and exposure-history diversity was limited by the small donor number.

Only in-frame clones appear in the TCRdb table, and some are missing; sequencing was by immunoSEQ multiplex PCR. Of more than 2 million clones in the sample, about 95% were seen once. In regard to this clone: Its cognate antigen is unknown.

The germline gives CDR1 PRHDT, CDR2 FYEKMQ (reference sequence). Trimming took 1 base from V and 2 from J, leaving 9 bases between them. This CDR3 is built from 14 residues. Naive CD8 cells lacked CD45RO and underwent positive selection for CCR7, leaving out terminally differentiated effector memory CD45RA+ cells. The sequence was obtained from a man aged 18 to 29 in good health. Input material: naive CD8+ T cells sorted from blood. The chain joins TRBV13 to TRBJ2-7; tentatively, D is TRBD1 (6 bases). The CDR3 DNA is TGTGCCAGCAGCTTAGACAGGGCGACCTACGAGCAGTACTTC. Translation gives CASSLDRATYEQYF.